A single sample is the source of the 20 T cell receptor beta chains below, sequenced in a study of shared clonotypes between healthy human individuals. Sequencing was performed with immunoSEQ multiplex PCR; in TCRdb, only in-frame clones are kept and a portion is missing. The sample contains 530,000 or so clones, roughly 79% of which appear only once. The source material was PBMCs. These receptors were taken from a woman aged 40 to 49 in good health. Some clones in this sample may be carry-over from other donors' samples.

V gene TRBV2 combines with J gene TRBJ2-2; 8 bases align to TRBD2. Germline trimming cut 4 bases from V and 1 base from J; bases unmatched to any gene: 2. Per the germline V gene, CDR1 is SNHLY and CDR2 is FYNNEI. The CDR3 consists of 15 residues. CDR3 sequence reads: CASSVLAGNTGELFF. CDR3 DNA: TGTGCCAGCAGTGTGCTAGCGGGGAACACCGGGGAGCTGTTTTTT.

This sequence joins TRBV28 and TRBJ1-2, with 7 bases that match TRBD1. CDR1 MDHEN and CDR2 SYDVKM come from the germline V gene. The trim removed 6 bases at V and 0 bases at J, leaving 4 bases unmatched. The length of the CDR3 is 14 residues. The CDR3 spells CASSQTGTNYGYTF. CDR3 DNA: TGTGCCAGCAGCCAGACAGGGACTAACTATGGCTACACCTTC.

The chain joins TRBV4-2 to TRBJ1-3, with D maybe TRBD1 (6 bases). Trimming removed 5 bases at V and 4 bases at J, with 12 bases between. The CDR3 is made up of 14 amino acids. Germline-derived CDR1 and CDR2 are LGHNA and YNFKEQ. CDR3 loop: CASSSWTDGNTIYF. CDR3 nucleotides: TGTGCCAGCAGCTCTTGGACAGACGGAAACACCATATATTTT.

Only a few counts were recorded for this clone. This chain uses TRBV10-3 with TRBJ1-5, with D possibly matching TRBD1 (6 bases). Germline CDR1 and CDR2: ENHRY and SYGVKD. There are 13 residues in the CDR3. V shed 6 bases and J shed 5 bases, with 11 bases lying between them. The CDR3 sequence: CAISPDSDQPQHF. The CDR3, as DNA: TGTGCCATCAGCCCGGACAGTGATCAGCCCCAGCATTTT.

The CDR3 here is CASSTRTGSHEQYF. The CDR3, as DNA: TGTGCCAGCAGCACACGAACAGGGTCCCACGAGCAGTACTTC. This chain uses TRBV7-8 with TRBJ2-7; possible D gene TRBD1, 6 bases. Trimming left V 5 bases short and J 5 bases short, with 16 bases between. The CDR3 consists of 14 residues. Germline V gene sequence: CDR1 SGHVS, CDR2 FQNEAQ.

This sequence joins TRBV11-2 and TRBJ2-7; 8 nucleotides agree with TRBD2. The CDR3 has 16 amino acids. Trimming at V came to 0 bases and at J to 3 bases, leaving 7 bases not matched to a gene. Germline loops: CDR1 SGHAT, CDR2 FQNNGV. CDR3 coding DNA: TGTGCCAGCAGCTTAGATGTACGGGAGGGCAGCTACGAGCAGTACTTC. Translated: CASSLDVREGSYEQYF. The whole variable domain, remainder taken from reference TRBV11-2 and TRBJ2-7, is EAGVAQSPRYKIIEKRQSVAFWCNPISGHATLYWYQQILGQGPKLLIQFQNNGVVDDSQLPKDRFSAERLKGVDSTLKIQPAKLEDSAVYLCASSLDVREGSYEQYFGPGTRLTVT.

This rearrangement joins TRBV10-3 to TRBJ1-1; D gene uncertain. V was trimmed by 10 bases and J by 1 base, leaving 10 bases between them. The CDR3 runs to 12 residues. Looked up from germline, CDR1 is ENHRY and CDR2 is SYGVKD. The CDR3: CATSLGNTEAFF. The CDR3 DNA is TGTGCCACCAGCTTAGGGAACACTGAAGCTTTCTTT.

This chain links TRBV9 with TRBJ1-1, with a tentative D call TRBD1 (5 bases). The CDR3 covers 14 residues. Trimming stripped 0 bases from V and 4 bases from J, with 10 bases between. The V gene's germline CDR1 is SGDLS and CDR2 YYNGEE. The CDR3 region has the DNA TGTGCCAGCAGCGTAGTTCAGGGCTCCACTGAAGCTTTCTTT. This codes for CASSVVQGSTEAFF.

The CDR3: CASSARQSQETQYF. DNA for the CDR3: TGTGCCAGCAGTGCCCGACAGAGCCAAGAGACCCAGTACTTC. The chain employs TRBV2 and TRBJ2-5; TRBD1 might be the D (5 bases). Germline CDR1 and CDR2: SNHLY and FYNNEI. V lost 4 bases and J 1 base, leaving 10 bases between the germline ends. The length of the CDR3 is 14 residues.

The chain has TRBV28 and TRBJ2-2; 7 bases align to TRBD2. V was pared by 6 bases and J by 4 bases, with 11 bases of the junction left unmatched. CDR1 and CDR2 from the germline V gene are MDHEN and SYDVKM. The CDR3 spans 16 residues. The CDR3 loop is CASSDWREWGTGELFF. As DNA, the CDR3 is TGTGCCAGCAGCGATTGGCGGGAGTGGGGCACCGGGGAGCTGTTTTTT.

The chain couples TRBV7-2 to TRBJ2-3, with 15 nucleotides matching TRBD2. CDR3 size: 16 residues. V gave up 4 bases and J gave up 5 bases; unmatched junction bases: 4. Germline CDR1 SGHTA, CDR2 FQGNSA. CDR3 bases: TGTGCCAGCAGCTCTGGACTAGCGGGAGGGGAAGATACGCAGTATTTT. Translated, it gives CASSSGLAGGEDTQYF.

The J gene is TRBJ2-7, the V gene TRBV2; perhaps TRBD1 as D (6 bases). The CDR3 spans 13 residues. The germline V gene has CDR1 SNHLY and CDR2 FYNNEI. V dropped 5 bases and J dropped 0 bases, with 8 bases sitting between them. The CDR3 spells CASSRDNSYEQYF. The CDR3 DNA reads TGTGCCAGCAGTCGGGACAACTCCTACGAGCAGTACTTC.

The chain links TRBV4-2 to TRBJ2-7; D may match TRBD1 or TRBD2 (6 bases each). The CDR3 totals 15 residues. V was clipped by 1 base and J by 6 bases, with 16 bases between them. In germline, CDR1 is LGHNA, CDR2 YNFKEQ. The CDR3 DNA reads as TGTGCCAGCAGCCAAGGGGGGGCAGGCCGGGTCGAGCAGTACTTC. This translates into CASSQGGAGRVEQYF.

This clone appeared a few times. V is TRBV18 and J is TRBJ2-2; D gene unclear. The CDR3 covers 16 residues. Trimming stripped 3 bases from V and 2 bases from J, with 13 bases between. Germline V gene lookup returns CDR1 KGHSH and CDR2 LQKENI. The CDR3 loop is CASSPDGSVNTGELFF. Here the CDR3 DNA reads TGTGCCAGCTCACCGGACGGATCCGTAAACACCGGGGAGCTGTTTTTT.

This sequence joins TRBV6-4 and TRBJ1-5; tentative D call: TRBD1 (6 bases). From germline, CDR1 is MRHNA and CDR2 SNTAGT. Trimming stripped 7 bases from V and 4 bases from J, with 17 bases between. This CDR3 has 15 amino acids. The CDR3 DNA is TGTGCCAGCACAAACCCAGGGGTCGGTAATCAGCCCCAGCATTTT. Protein sequence: CASTNPGVGNQPQHF.

The rearrangement uses TRBV30 and TRBJ2-5; the match to TRBD2 covers 7 bases. V lost 0 bases to trimming and J lost 0 bases; unmatched junction nucleotides: 7. CDR1 GTSNPN and CDR2 SVGIG come from the germline V gene (reference sequence). The CDR3 has 16 amino acids. CDR3 bases: TGTGCCTGGAGTGTAGGGATAGCGGGCCACCAAGAGACCCAGTACTTC. This encodes CAWSVGIAGHQETQYF.

The J gene is TRBJ2-5, the V gene TRBV7-8; either TRBD1 or TRBD2 may fit D (5 bases each). Trimming took 1 base from V and 4 from J, leaving 13 bases between them. The germline CDR1 and CDR2 sequences are SGHVS and FQNEAQ. The CDR3 extends over 15 amino acids. The CDR3 here is CASSLDGALGETQYF. CDR3 sequence (DNA): TGTGCCAGCAGCTTAGACGGGGCACTGGGAGAGACCCAGTACTTC.

The rearrangement links TRBV20-1 to TRBJ2-4; unclear D gene. The germline gives CDR1 DFQATT, CDR2 SNEGSKA (reference sequence). V lost 4 bases and J 5 bases, leaving 3 bases between the germline ends. The CDR3 covers 10 residues. CDR3 in DNA: TGCAGTGCTACACAAAACATTCAGTACTTC. Protein sequence: CSATQNIQYF.

J is TRBJ1-4 and V is TRBV7-9; TRBD1 matches 7 bases. The CDR3 length is 15 residues. Germline CDR1 SEHNR, CDR2 FQNEAQ (reference sequence). J lost 3 bases, V lost 4 bases, and 5 bases had no gene match. In DNA form, the CDR3 reads TGTGCCAGCAGCTCCCGACAGGGATCTAATGAAAAACTGTTTTTT. Protein product: CASSSRQGSNEKLFF.

The chain couples TRBV30 to TRBJ2-3; TRBD2 matches 7 bases. Looked up from germline, CDR1 is GTSNPN and CDR2 is SVGIG (reference sequence). V was pared by 5 bases and J by 4 bases, with 6 bases of the junction left unmatched. The CDR3 contains 13 residues. CDR3 protein: CAWHTGGADTQYF. The CDR3 DNA reads as TGTGCCTGGCACACGGGAGGAGCAGATACGCAGTATTTT.